The 10 T cell receptor beta chains below were found in one sample sequenced in a study of monozygotic twins with inflammatory bowel disease. TCRdb re-called the 5' RACE reads; every CDR3 protein appears as one record, without DNA. The sample totals some 99,000 distinct CDR3 sequences. Specimen: blood. The source is a human donor with ulcerative colitis or Crohn's disease, or a healthy co-twin of an affected twin (not recorded which).

V is TRBV7-3 and J is TRBJ2-3; TCRdb calls TRBD2, which cannot be checked without DNA. Germline CDR1 and CDR2: SGHTA and FQGTGA. The CDR3 has 19 amino acids. This chain's CDR3 is CASSLKRIGSWEGTDTQYF.

The chain joins TRBV12-3 or TRBV12-4 to TRBJ2-1. The CDR3 runs 14 residues. This CDR3 reads CASTIDSIHNEQFF.

This chain uses TRBV12-3 or TRBV12-4 with TRBJ1-1; TCRdb's D call, TRBD1, is unchecked because there is no DNA. The CDR3 consists of 14 residues. The CDR3 loop reads CASSLWDRGTEAFF.

The rearrangement joins TRBV27 to TRBJ2-7; TCRdb's assignment of TRBD1 cannot be checked, as there is no DNA. The CDR3 loop spans 16 amino acids. Germline V gene lookup returns CDR1 MNHEY and CDR2 SMNVEV (reference sequence). CDR3 region: CASSASRGEKSYEQYF.

The chain recombines TRBV11-2 with TRBJ2-1. In germline, CDR1 is SGHAT, CDR2 FQNNGV. The CDR3 has 11 residues. CDR3: CASDAWDEQFF.

V gene TRBV5-1 combines with J gene TRBJ1-5; with no DNA, the TCRdb D assignment of TRBD1 cannot be verified. CDR1 and CDR2 (germline): SGHRS, YFSETQ. The CDR3 has 15 residues. This chain's CDR3 is CASSLEDRRDQPQHF.

The V call is TRBV18, the J call TRBJ1-1; no DNA is available, so the TRBD1 call from TCRdb remains unchecked. Germline V gene sequence: CDR1 KGHSH, CDR2 LQKENI. The CDR3 is 14 amino acids. CDR3 region: CASSPSGTGGEAFF.

The chain carries TRBV19 and TRBJ1-1; the D call of TRBD1 rests on TCRdb alone, since no DNA is present to check it. The CDR3 runs to 13 residues. In germline, CDR1 is LNHDA, CDR2 SQIVND (reference sequence). The CDR3 spells CASSIGAYTEAFF.

V gene TRBV10-3 combines with J gene TRBJ1-4. The CDR3 spans 15 residues. Germline CDR1 is ENHRY and CDR2 is SYGVKD. The CDR3 loop is CASRDDPLGNEKLFF.

V gene TRBV5-1 combines with J gene TRBJ2-3; lacking DNA, the TRBD2 call made by TCRdb goes unchecked. The CDR3 extends over 14 amino acids. Germline V lookup: CDR1 SGHRS, CDR2 YFSETQ. The CDR3 is CASSYGTSTDTQYF.